This is a list of T cell receptor beta chains from one sample in a study of T cell responses to AZD1222 COVID-19 vaccine. Sequencing used immunoSEQ multiplex PCR; TCRdb keeps in-frame clones, though not all of them. The table has some 140,000 clones, around 92% seen once. Sequenced here: peripheral blood, sampled 28 days after the second AZD1222 dose. These receptors came from an adult who received the AZD1222 COVID-19 vaccine. The conserved cysteine and the conserved F or W are not part of the CDR3 here. The D gene is left open where the match is weak. Clone sizes are given selectively: once, few, many, or a class where the clone is expanded.

size	D	V	CDR3
.	.	TRBV5-5	ASSSRDSPTGELF
once	.	TRBV2	ASSSQGYGYT
.	.	TRBV4-1	ASSQALVASGANVLT
.	TRBD1	TRBV7-2	ASSFQGAPSSGNTIY
.	.	TRBV12-3/TRBV12-4	ASSFNMATEAF
.	.	TRBV4-3	ASSQDRNSDGYT
.	.	TRBV12-3/TRBV12-4	ASGLNQPQH
once	TRBD2	TRBV4-1	ASSQVLAGAYNEQF
.	.	TRBV6-5	ASSYSAARQH
.	.	TRBV9	ASSAEGGVGNTIY
.	TRBD1	TRBV6-5	ASRWDRVYNEQF
.	.	TRBV19	ASSIATDGELF
.	.	TRBV19	ASSSAGNTEAF
once	.	TRBV7-9	ASSPQGGTEAF
.	TRBD1	TRBV30	ACPGGGQGGSEAF
once	.	TRBV18	ASSPSQVREKLF
.	.	TRBV5-1	ASSFDREAF
.	.	TRBV12-5	ASARDSGNTIY
.	.	TRBV29-1	SVGKLEPGTPLH
.	.	TRBV6-2/TRBV6-3	ASSPPPGKESNEQF
.	TRBD2	TRBV5-5	ASSLTTGTSGGYEQY
.	.	TRBV7-9	ASSRALRGNTGELF
.	TRBD2	TRBV7-6	ASSFSGRESVTQY
.	.	TRBV5-4	ASSKETGKNTGELF
.	.	TRBV30	AWSVETEAF
.	TRBD1	TRBV7-8	ASSLDTGTGGLEAF
.	.	TRBV29-1	SVDRGGNIQY
.	TRBD1	TRBV4-1	ASSRRTGSNQPQH
few	.	TRBV28	ASSLRAGGNYGYT
.	TRBD2	TRBV24-1	ATSATSGGSQETQY
few	.	TRBV5-4	ASSLNIVYGYT
once	TRBD1	TRBV5-6	ASSQGTGHTDTQY
.	TRBD2	TRBV5-1	ASSPSLAGETTGELF
.	.	TRBV9	ASSSGTASNQPQH
.	TRBD1	TRBV11-3	ASSKPSGGIMEPQH
.	.	TRBV3-1/TRBV3-2	ASSQDGGYT
.	TRBD2	TRBV5-8	ASSLRTSRDTQY
.	.	TRBV11-2	ASSSANVGTEAF
.	.	TRBV7-9	ASSFGQGNTEAF
.	.	TRBV12-3/TRBV12-4	ASSSPQGGYT
.	TRBD1	TRBV5-6	ASSSLQGGGYT
.	.	TRBV18	ASSPPSTDTQY
once	.	TRBV7-9	ASSFEGGVQY
.	.	TRBV9	ASSVAGAGNTEAF
.	.	TRBV10-1	ASSEGAGARQETQY
.	.	TRBV7-9	ASSLATGGPGGYT
.	.	TRBV7-9	ASSNLLGRGANEQF
.	TRBD1	TRBV5-6	ASSPGTGSPLH
.	.	TRBV5-8	ASSLSGGPLGNTIY
.	.	TRBV3-1/TRBV3-2	ASSQEPGLGENPYGYT